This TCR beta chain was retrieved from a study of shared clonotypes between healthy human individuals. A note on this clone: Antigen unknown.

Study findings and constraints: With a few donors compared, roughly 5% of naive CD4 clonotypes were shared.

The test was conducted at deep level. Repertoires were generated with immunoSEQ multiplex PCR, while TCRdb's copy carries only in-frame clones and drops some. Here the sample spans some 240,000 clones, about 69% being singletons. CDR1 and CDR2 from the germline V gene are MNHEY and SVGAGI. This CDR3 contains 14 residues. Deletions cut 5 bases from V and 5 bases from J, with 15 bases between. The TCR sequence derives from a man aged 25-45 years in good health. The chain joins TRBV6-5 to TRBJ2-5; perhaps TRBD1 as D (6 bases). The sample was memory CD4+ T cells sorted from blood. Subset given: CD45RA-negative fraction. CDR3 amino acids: CASSRSGVGETQYF. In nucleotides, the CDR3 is TGTGCCAGCAGTAGATCAGGGGTTGGCGAGACCCAGTACTTC.